This TCR beta chain is drawn from a study of T cell responses to AZD1222 COVID-19 vaccine. Whole-study findings and limits: Among the donors, most were white British and more were female, and clonal diversity was possibly underestimated. Spike-specific TCRs gained breadth and depth after people received two AZD1222 doses. Distributed over spike, vaccine-associated CD4 TCRs predominated at 160-218 and 743-854. Among spike-specific TCRs, nearly half reportedly target unmutated variant regions.

Remarks on this clone: The target antigen is unknown.

V was cut by 7 bases and J by 3 bases, with 14 bases left in between. The CDR3 spans 14 residues. The germline V gene has CDR1 LNHDA and CDR2 SQIVND (reference sequence). Only in-frame clones appear in the TCRdb table, and some are missing; sequencing was by immunoSEQ multiplex PCR. The sample lists about 120,000 clones; 87% were seen once. This TCR was sampled from an adult in good health. The starting material was peripheral blood, obtained on day 0 of AZD1222 vaccination. The V call is TRBV19, the J call TRBJ2-3; TRBD2 might be the D (6 bases). The CDR3 loop is CASTRRAGTDTQYF. In nucleotides, the CDR3 is TGTGCCAGTACCCGGAGGGCCGGAACAGATACGCAGTATTTT.